The entry below describes one T cell receptor (beta chain). The data are from a study of control samples from healthy donors and cancer patients. Profiled with immunoSEQ multiplex PCR; TCRdb holds only in-frame clones, not every one. The data show 100,000 to 150,000 clones, roughly nine tenths seen once. Germline-derived CDR1 and CDR2 are SGHAT and FQNNGV. Trimming removed 3 bases from V and 2 bases from J, with 22 bases in between. The CDR3 runs 18 residues. The source of this sequence is a man aged 18 to 30 in good health. The material sequenced was blood. The chain couples TRBV11-2 to TRBJ2-5, with D perhaps matching TRBD1 or TRBD2 (5 bases each). The CDR3 region is CASSLLRGALTEQETQYF. CDR3 DNA: TGTGCCAGCAGCTTGCTTAGAGGGGCACTAACAGAACAAGAGACCCAGTACTTC.